Listed below are T cell receptor beta chains from one sample, sequenced in a study of T cells in Graves' hyperthyroidism and ophthalmopathy. TCRdb reprocessed the multiplex PCR reads with MiXCR, giving one entry per CDR3 protein. The table includes about 270,000 distinct CDR3 sequences, 24% detected once. The sample comprised blood. The receptor set was obtained from a middle-aged woman with Graves' ophthalmopathy. Both conserved end residues are part of each CDR3. Size tells how often a clone was seen (once, few, many) or the class of an expanded clone, and some rows leave it out.

size: many; V: TRBV12-3/TRBV12-4; J: TRBJ1-6; CDR3: CASATDFNSPLHF
size: many; V: TRBV2; J: TRBJ2-4; CDR3: CASSASSGVAKNIQYF
size: many; V: TRBV9; J: TRBJ1-3; CDR3: CASSVEGVPGNTIYF
size: once; V: TRBV28; J: TRBJ2-5; CDR3: CASTLGGGAETQYF
size: many; V: TRBV9; J: TRBJ1-2; CDR3: CASSGFRDSPEAYTF
size: few; V: TRBV30; J: TRBJ1-5; CDR3: CAWSTTGNSNQPQHF
size: many; V: TRBV7-7; J: TRBJ2-5; CDR3: CASSLGRLAGAQETQYF
size: -; V: TRBV6-7; J: TRBJ2-7; CDR3: CASTQGGPSLHGDEQYF
size: many; V: TRBV19; J: TRBJ2-2; CDR3: CASIESYTGELFF
size: many; V: TRBV2; J: TRBJ1-6; CDR3: CASWGSSYNSPLHF
size: -; V: TRBV18; J: TRBJ2-7; CDR3: CASSPTGQGEVEQYF
size: -; V: TRBV12-3/TRBV12-4; J: TRBJ2-5; CDR3: CASSLLQKETQYF
size: -; V: TRBV7-3; J: TRBJ2-4; CDR3: CASSDKVKLAKNIQYF
size: many; V: TRBV19; J: TRBJ1-1; CDR3: CASKPNRGQLNTEAFF
size: many; V: TRBV4-1; J: TRBJ2-7; CDR3: CASSQDPGGYEQYF
size: many; V: TRBV29-1; J: TRBJ2-5; CDR3: CSATDLDETQYF
size: many; V: TRBV4-2; J: TRBJ1-1; CDR3: CASSQDLSSRAFF
size: many; V: TRBV18; J: TRBJ1-1; CDR3: CASSPPSQLNTEAFF
size: many; V: TRBV7-3; J: TRBJ2-5; CDR3: CASSLGGGRETQYF
size: many; V: TRBV11-2; J: TRBJ2-7; CDR3: CASSSPETGQNGQYF
size: -; V: TRBV6-2/TRBV6-3; J: TRBJ1-5; CDR3: CASSYSAKSGNQPQHF
size: -; V: TRBV6-1; J: TRBJ1-5; CDR3: CASRPWGEGIQPQHF
size: few; V: TRBV6-5; J: TRBJ1-1; CDR3: CASSYVRNMNTEAFF
size: many; V: TRBV14; J: TRBJ2-5; CDR3: CASSQGLIAGVWETQYF
size: many; V: TRBV11-2; J: TRBJ1-5; CDR3: CASSPGVGDQPQHF
size: -; V: TRBV11-2; J: TRBJ1-2; CDR3: CASSSRPRPGQDYGYTF
size: many; V: TRBV5-1; J: TRBJ2-7; CDR3: CASSLPEGGSYEQYF
size: many; V: TRBV11-2; J: TRBJ2-5; CDR3: CASSSLAGGQETQYF
size: many; V: TRBV28; J: TRBJ2-7; CDR3: CATSEGQASYEQYF
size: many; V: TRBV20-1; J: TRBJ2-4; CDR3: CSARRGGNIQYF
size: many; V: TRBV28; J: TRBJ2-4; CDR3: CASRGVERTKNIQYF
size: many; V: TRBV25-1; J: TRBJ1-2; CDR3: CASRAGQGRSGYTF
size: once; V: TRBV6-5; J: TRBJ2-5; CDR3: CASSTRGAETQYF
size: many; V: TRBV6-1; J: TRBJ1-3; CDR3: CASSQDRGPVGTIYF
size: many; V: TRBV25-1; J: TRBJ2-7; CDR3: CASSEFPSYEQYF
size: many; V: TRBV7-2; J: TRBJ2-5; CDR3: CATRRGDQETQYF
size: many; V: TRBV6-1; J: TRBJ1-5; CDR3: CASSRTGDSNQPQHF
size: -; V: TRBV20-1; J: TRBJ2-7; CDR3: CSARDRGPRSYEQYF
size: few; V: TRBV7-2; J: TRBJ1-2; CDR3: CASSLGSRYGYTF
size: many; V: TRBV7-8; J: TRBJ2-3; CDR3: CASSLLERITDTQYF
size: many; V: TRBV6-1; J: TRBJ1-1; CDR3: CASSGQDRTEAFF
size: -; V: TRBV29-1; J: TRBJ1-1; CDR3: CSVVAGGNTEAFF
size: -; V: TRBV12-5; J: TRBJ2-7; CDR3: CASGPGLTSHF
size: many; V: TRBV29-1; J: TRBJ1-1; CDR3: CSVTQGGTEAFF
size: many; V: TRBV4-2; J: TRBJ2-7; CDR3: CASSQDMGLGEQYF
size: few; V: TRBV12-3/TRBV12-4; J: TRBJ1-2; CDR3: CASSFRSWDRGKTNYGYTF
size: many; V: TRBV28; J: TRBJ2-7; CDR3: CAIGTGSYEQYF